These 24 T cell receptor beta chains were sequenced from one sample in a study of vaccination and CD4 T cells after COVID-19. These TCRs' antigens remain unknown. The Oncomine TCR Beta short-read assay sequenced DNA from cultured CD4+ T cells. MiXCR, run by TCRdb on the PCR reads, gives a single entry per CDR3 protein. The table includes 20,000 to 30,000 distinct CDR3 sequences, roughly 49% detected once. The sample's treatment: approximately nine-day PBMC culture with coronavirus spike peptide pools or control peptides (ViraFEST assay). The source material was CD4+ T cells from blood, cultured in vitro. These receptors all stem from a human donor who had recovered from COVID-19.

The genes are TRBV19 and TRBJ1-2; D is possibly TRBD1 (5 bases). The V and J ends lost 2 bases and 8 bases respectively, with 15 bases between them. The CDR3 length is 14 residues. Germline lookup yields CDR1 LNHDA and CDR2 SQIVND (reference sequence). CDR3 region: CASSISLAEGGYTF. The CDR3 DNA sequence: TGTGCCAGTAGTATAAGCCTCGCGGAGGGGGGCTACACCTTC.

The chain joins TRBV20-1 to TRBJ2-1; 11 bases agree with TRBD2. The germline V gene encodes CDR1 DFQATT and CDR2 SNEGSKA (reference sequence). CDR3 size: 16 residues. V was clipped by 1 base and J by 1 base; unmatched bases: 3. The CDR3: CSARGLAGSSYNEQFF. The CDR3 DNA follows: TGCAGTGCTAGAGGACTAGCGGGATCATCCTACAATGAGCAGTTCTTC.

This clonotype turned up a few times. The chain combines TRBV10-3 with TRBJ2-3; D not certain. Germline CDR1 reads ENHRY; CDR2 reads SYGVKD. The CDR3 has 13 amino acids. V was clipped by 11 bases and J by 0 bases, with 12 bases between them. This CDR3 is CASLKASTDTQYF. The CDR3 DNA sequence: TGTGCCTCACTTAAGGCTAGCACAGATACGCAGTATTTT.

This chain joins TRBV29-1 and TRBJ2-3; D may be TRBD2 (7 bases). Germline V gene sequence: CDR1 SQVTM, CDR2 ANQGSEA. This CDR3 is 17 amino acids long. Trimming left V 4 bases short and J 1 base short, with 21 bases between. For the CDR3, the DNA is TGCAGCGTTGCTCCTAGGCGGGGGCCGCTGGGCACAGATACGCAGTATTTT. It translates to CSVAPRRGPLGTDTQYF.

This clonotype was seen more than once but under ten times. This chain connects TRBV20-1 to TRBJ1-2; TRBD1 agrees at 10 bases. Germline V gives CDR1 DFQATT, CDR2 SNEGSKA (reference sequence). This CDR3 comprises 13 residues. Germline trimming cut 5 bases from V and 9 bases from J; bases unmatched to any gene: 9. The CDR3 sequence: CSAGRQGAHSYTF. The CDR3 nucleotides are TGCAGTGCTGGCCGACAGGGGGCGCACAGCTACACCTTC.

The V gene is TRBV20-1, the J gene TRBJ1-5; D uncertain. This CDR3 comprises 12 residues. Trimming shortened V by 7 bases and J by 10 bases, and 17 bases separated the two germline ends. CDR1 DFQATT and CDR2 SNEGSKA come from the germline V gene (reference sequence). CDR3 sequence: CSVEGPSFPQHF. CDR3 DNA: TGCAGTGTAGAGGGTCCTAGTTTTCCCCAGCATTTT.

This clonotype was found a few times. The V call is TRBV20-1, the J call TRBJ2-1; no definite D call. The CDR3 length is 15 residues. V gave up 3 bases and J gave up 9 bases, with 21 bases separating them. Germline CDR1 is DFQATT and CDR2 is SNEGSKA (reference sequence). In DNA, the CDR3 is TGCAGTGCTAGTGGCTGGCGGCGTTCGCCTGTTGAGCAGTTCTTC. Translating it yields CSASGWRRSPVEQFF.

The chain is built from TRBV10-3 and TRBJ1-5; TRBD1 matches 9 bases. After removal of 10 bases from V and 4 bases from J, the junction contained 8 bases not matched to a gene. Germline CDR1 is ENHRY and CDR2 is SYGVKD. The CDR3 covers 14 residues. CDR3 sequence (DNA): TGTGCCACGCGGAGGACAGGGGATAATCAGCCCCAGCATTTT. Its translation: CATRRTGDNQPQHF.

The chain carries TRBV5-1 and TRBJ1-2, with D uncertain. The CDR3 is 12 residues long. The V gene lost 2 bases and the J gene lost 3 bases, with 5 bases spanning the gap. The germline gives CDR1 SGHRS, CDR2 YFSETQ. The DNA for the CDR3 is TGCGCCAGCAGCTTAACAGACTATGGCTACACCTTC. This sequence encodes CASSLTDYGYTF.

The chain combines TRBV2 with TRBJ1-2; TRBD1 is a possible D gene (6 bases). Germline V gene data show CDR1 as SNHLY and CDR2 as FYNNEI. The germline V and J ends were trimmed by 5 bases and 4 bases, with 11 bases remaining between them. The CDR3 runs to 13 residues. CDR3 bases: TGTGCCAGCAGTAATACAGGGCTCTATGGCTACACCTTC. Encoded protein: CASSNTGLYGYTF.

V gene TRBV27 combines with J gene TRBJ2-6; D ambiguous. The germline V gene has CDR1 MNHEY and CDR2 SMNVEV (reference sequence). V was clipped by 8 bases and J by 2 bases, with 7 bases between them. This CDR3 spans 13 amino acids. CDR3 sequence (DNA): TGTGCCAGCCAATCGACTGGGGCCAACGTCCTGACTTTC. Translating it yields CASQSTGANVLTF.

This clonotype was seen a handful of times. The genes are TRBV7-9 and TRBJ1-2; 12 nucleotides agree with TRBD1. Germline V gene sequence: CDR1 SEHNR, CDR2 FQNEAQ (reference sequence). The junction had 11 bases not matched to a gene; V was cut back by 5 bases and J by 7 bases. This CDR3 region has 16 residues. The CDR3 DNA sequence: TGTGCCAGCAGCCCCCCCGTGGGACAGGGGGCTGGTGGCTACACCTTC. Amino acid sequence: CASSPPVGQGAGGYTF.

The chain has TRBV19 and TRBJ1-1; 9 bases agree with TRBD1. The CDR3 totals 13 residues. V was pared by 10 bases and J by 4 bases, with 7 bases of the junction left unmatched. Germline V gene data show CDR1 as LNHDA and CDR2 as SQIVND (reference sequence). The CDR3 DNA follows: TGTGCCACCCGGGACAGGGCAGGCACTGAAGCTTTCTTT. Translation gives CATRDRAGTEAFF.

The chain combines TRBV28 with TRBJ1-2, with 8 bases aligning to TRBD1. CDR1 and CDR2 from the germline V gene are MDHEN and SYDVKM. CDR3 length equals 16 residues. V dropped 3 bases and J dropped 8; count of bases not matched to a gene: 14. The CDR3 region is CASSFRGRTGIGGYTF. The CDR3 DNA reads TGTGCCAGCAGTTTTCGGGGGCGGACAGGGATCGGCGGCTACACCTTC.

This clonotype was counted between two and nine times. V is TRBV9 and J is TRBJ1-5; D gene unclear. The germline CDR1 and CDR2 sequences are SGDLS and YYNGEE. The V end was cut by 0 bases, the J end by 4 bases, with 5 bases between. The CDR3 runs to 13 residues. DNA of the CDR3: TGTGCCAGCAGCGTAGATGGGAATCAGCCCCAGCATTTT. Its translation: CASSVDGNQPQHF.

The gene calls are TRBV19 and TRBJ2-3, with 7 bases matching TRBD2. Looked up from germline, CDR1 is LNHDA and CDR2 is SQIVND (reference sequence). The CDR3 loop spans 16 amino acids. V was pared by 5 bases and J by 2 bases, with 10 bases of the junction left unmatched. The DNA of the CDR3 is TGTGCCAGTAGTCTCACCGGCGGGAGCGACACAGATACGCAGTATTTT. Amino acids: CASSLTGGSDTDTQYF.

The chain combines TRBV4-3 with TRBJ1-2; the D is unclear. V lost 0 bases, J lost 3 bases, and 20 bases lay in between. CDR3 size: 18 residues. Per the germline V gene, CDR1 is LGHNA and CDR2 is YSLEER. The CDR3 here is CASSQELVGAQAYYGYTF. In nucleotides, the CDR3 is TGCGCCAGCAGCCAAGAATTGGTGGGCGCCCAAGCGTACTATGGCTACACCTTC.

There are a few counts of this clonotype. This rearrangement joins TRBV6-5 to TRBJ1-2; the match to TRBD1 covers 8 bases. There are 16 residues in the CDR3. V lost 0 bases to trimming and J lost 3 bases; unmatched junction nucleotides: 6. Germline V gene data show CDR1 as MNHEY and CDR2 as SVGAGI. The CDR3 here is CASSYSIQGAYYGYTF. The CDR3 DNA reads as TGTGCCAGCAGTTACTCCATCCAGGGGGCCTACTATGGCTACACCTTC.

The chain joins TRBV20-1 to TRBJ2-2; D unresolved. Between the trimmed V and J ends, which lost 1 base and 4 bases, there was a span of 4 bases. Germline V gives CDR1 DFQATT, CDR2 SNEGSKA (reference sequence). The CDR3 is 12 residues long. Here the CDR3 reads CSARGATGELFF. The CDR3 coding sequence is TGCAGTGCTAGAGGGGCCACCGGGGAGCTGTTTTTT.

J is TRBJ2-7 and V is TRBV6-1, with D perhaps matching TRBD1 (6 bases). V lost 6 bases and J lost 3, with 18 bases in between. The germline CDR1 and CDR2 sequences are MNHNS and SASEGT. The CDR3 extends over 15 amino acids. The CDR3 here is CASSSQGTQNYEQYF. In DNA form, the CDR3 reads TGTGCCAGCAGCTCCCAGGGGACACAGAACTACGAGCAGTACTTC.

The J gene is TRBJ2-1, the V gene TRBV20-1; possibly TRBD2 for D (6 bases). Trimming cost V 3 bases and J 13 bases, with 25 bases left between them. The germline gives CDR1 DFQATT, CDR2 SNEGSKA (reference sequence). CDR3 length equals 15 residues. The CDR3 loop is CSARGGKLGDAAQFF. The CDR3 DNA is TGCAGTGCTAGGGGGGGAAAACTAGGGGATGCGGCCCAGTTCTTC.

Only a few counts were recorded for this clonotype. The gene calls are TRBV6-2 or TRBV6-3 and TRBJ2-3; TRBD2 aligns across 9 bases. With V trimmed by 6 bases and J by 6 bases, 16 bases remained unmatched. There are 17 residues in the CDR3. Per germline, CDR1 MNHEY and CDR2 SVGEGT. The CDR3 nucleotides read TGTGCCAGCAGCCCACCAAGTCTAGCGGGATCGAGGGATACGCAGTATTTT. Protein sequence: CASSPPSLAGSRDTQYF.

The V call is TRBV28, the J call TRBJ2-3; D not resolved. The V and J ends lost 5 bases and 6 bases respectively, with 12 bases between them. CDR1 and CDR2 from the germline V gene are MDHEN and SYDVKM. The CDR3 consists of 13 residues. The chain's CDR3 is CASSLLGSDTQYF. The CDR3 DNA is TGTGCCAGCAGTCTCCTCGGGTCGGATACGCAGTATTTT.

This clonotype was counted only a few times. V and J are TRBV6-5 and TRBJ1-5; a possible D gene is TRBD1 (5 bases). V was clipped by 3 bases and J by 4 bases, with 13 bases between them. Germline CDR1 is MNHEY and CDR2 is SVGAGI. This CDR3 spans 15 amino acids. The CDR3 here is CASSYGGIGNQPQHF. The CDR3 DNA reads TGTGCCAGCAGTTATGGGGGGATCGGGAATCAGCCCCAGCATTTT.